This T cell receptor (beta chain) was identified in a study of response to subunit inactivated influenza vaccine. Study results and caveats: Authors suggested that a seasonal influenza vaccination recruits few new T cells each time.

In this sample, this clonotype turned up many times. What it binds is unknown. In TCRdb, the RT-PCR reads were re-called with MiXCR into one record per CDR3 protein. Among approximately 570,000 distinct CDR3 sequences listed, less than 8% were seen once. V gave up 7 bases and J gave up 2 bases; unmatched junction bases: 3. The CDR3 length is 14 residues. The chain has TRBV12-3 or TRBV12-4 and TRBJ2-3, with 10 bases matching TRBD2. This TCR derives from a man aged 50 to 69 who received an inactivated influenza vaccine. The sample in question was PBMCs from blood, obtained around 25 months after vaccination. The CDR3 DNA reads TGTGCCAGCACCCTAGCGGGGGTCACAGATACGCAGTATTTT. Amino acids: CASTLAGVTDTQYF.